This T cell receptor (beta chain) was identified during a study of blood T cell repertoires in COVID-19. Study summary: PBMCs, B-cell-depleted T cells, or T cells provided the cDNA or gDNA that made up the material.

In the study's own analysis: How many nucleated cells were present was estimated from reference gene primer amplification. Profiling relied on immunoSEQ multiplex PCR, and the TCRdb table lists in-frame clones only, not all of them. D and trimming come from the DNA, and the V and J calls and clone size come from that table. The repertoire has approximately 140,000 clones, about 90% of them found once; the top ten carry about 4%. This clone has just a few counts. The germline gives CDR1 LGHNA, CDR2 YSLEER. The CDR3 loop spans 15 amino acids. V was clipped by 1 base and J by 5 bases; unmatched bases: 7.

This clonotype was obtained from a woman aged 60-75 years with active or convalescent COVID-19. This sequence joins TRBV4-3 and TRBJ2-5, with 7 bases aligning to TRBD2. Sequenced: peripheral blood. CDR3 sequence (DNA): TGCGCCAGCAGCCAAGGTCCCGGGGGGATGGAGACCCAGTACTTC. Protein sequence: CASSQGPGGMETQYF.